This T cell receptor (beta chain) was recovered during a study of cytomegalovirus exposure and HLA in healthy donors. Findings of the study overall: Reports showed the classifier diagnosing cytomegalovirus status with high specificity and sensitivity.

Produced via immunoSEQ multiplex PCR; TCRdb's table is partial and in-frame only. This table has about 200,000 clones, about three quarters appearing once. About this clone itself: Its antigen is not identified.

The TCR originated in a woman aged 25-40 years in good health and CMV-seronegative. What was sequenced was PBMCs.

The CDR3 spells CASSATGDYGYTF. CDR3 nucleotides: TGCGCCAGCAGTGCTACAGGGGACTATGGCTACACCTTC. The chain joins TRBV10-2 to TRBJ1-2; 7 nucleotides agree with TRBD1. The CDR3 is 13 residues long. V shed 4 bases and J 3 bases; nucleotides not matched to a gene: 2. CDR1 and CDR2 (germline): WSHSY, SAAADI.